This entry lists 6 T cell receptor beta chains sequenced from one sample in a study of regulatory T cells in long-lasting Graves disease (dated by TCRdb to the early 2020s). The library was generated by multiplex PCR. This sample was sequenced with an Illumina HiSeq 4000. iRepertoire HTBI primers and Arm-PCR amplification of CDR3 regions were used to construct TCR beta libraries. TCRdb trimmed the raw reads at Q25, called clones with MiXCR and kept productive beta chains. Merged by CDR3 protein, the rows form single entries marked with the most common genes and DNA. Within this sample are under 450,000 distinct CDR3 sequences, with 12% of them counted one time only. 18% of the sample goes to the ten largest clones. Sample time point, as interpreted from the label and publication: newly diagnosed GD, antithyroid drugs for less than 3 months. For both TCR sequencing and RNA sequencing, RNA was extracted from PBMCs in TRIzol.

These records were also assigned to another study, of T cells in Graves' hyperthyroidism and ophthalmopathy.

The material sequenced was peripheral blood mononuclear cells (PBMCs), taken at new diagnosis, from a patient treated with antithyroid drugs. Receptors were obtained from a woman younger than 35 with Graves disease. Donor details come from another sample of the same person, matched by shared clones.

This clonotype was recorded many times. This sequence joins TRBV5-1 and TRBJ1-2; 8 bases map to TRBD1. Per the germline V gene, CDR1 is SGHRS and CDR2 is YFSETQ. The CDR3 has 14 residues. The V segment lost 4 bases and the J segment 7 bases; nucleotides outside the gene matches: 9. The CDR3 spells CASSTGQGGVGYTF. CDR3 coding DNA: TGCGCCAGCAGCACCGGACAGGGCGGGGTTGGCTACACCTTC.

The rearrangement uses TRBV7-8 and TRBJ1-1, with unresolved D. Germline V gene sequence: CDR1 SGHVS, CDR2 FQNEAQ. The V end was cut by 1 base, the J end by 1 base, with 4 bases between. The CDR3 extends over 13 amino acids. As DNA, the CDR3 is TGTGCCAGCAGCTTAGTTTGGAACACTGAAGCTTTCTTT. This translates into CASSLVWNTEAFF.

Here the CDR3 DNA reads TGTGCCAGCAGCCCGACAGGGATCTCCTACAATGAGCAGTTCTTC. Residues: CASSPTGISYNEQFF. The chain carries TRBV7-9 and TRBJ2-1, with TRBD1 matching 7 bases. The CDR3 is 15 amino acids. Per germline, CDR1 SEHNR and CDR2 FQNEAQ (reference sequence). V shed 5 bases and J 0 bases; nucleotides not matched to a gene: 4.

There are a few counts of this clonotype. The chain links TRBV7-3 to TRBJ2-1, with D possibly matching TRBD2 (6 bases). V was pared by 5 bases and J by 0 bases, with 17 bases between. The CDR3 contains 17 residues. The germline CDR1 and CDR2 sequences are SGHTA and FQGTGA. CDR3 in DNA: TGTGCCAGCAGCCCTCATAGCGGAAGGAGCTCCTACAATGAGCAGTTCTTC. Protein: CASSPHSGRSSYNEQFF.

This clonotype was detected many times. The chain links TRBV28 to TRBJ2-1; D is possibly TRBD1 (5 bases). Trimming stripped 6 bases from V and 4 bases from J, with 10 bases between. The germline V gene has CDR1 MDHEN and CDR2 SYDVKM. The CDR3 has 13 amino acids. CDR3 loop: CASSLGAYNEQFF. In DNA, the CDR3 is TGTGCCAGCAGCTTAGGGGCTTACAATGAGCAGTTCTTC.

Many counts were recorded for this clonotype. This chain connects TRBV6-1 to TRBJ2-6, with D perhaps TRBD1 (6 bases). Trimming removed 7 bases from V and 0 bases from J, with 19 bases in between. The CDR3 is made up of 18 amino acids. Looked up from germline, CDR1 is MNHNS and CDR2 is SASEGT. CDR3 loop: CASTSERQDLSGANVLTF. As DNA, the CDR3 is TGTGCCAGCACCTCAGAAAGACAGGACCTCTCTGGGGCCAACGTCCTGACTTTC.